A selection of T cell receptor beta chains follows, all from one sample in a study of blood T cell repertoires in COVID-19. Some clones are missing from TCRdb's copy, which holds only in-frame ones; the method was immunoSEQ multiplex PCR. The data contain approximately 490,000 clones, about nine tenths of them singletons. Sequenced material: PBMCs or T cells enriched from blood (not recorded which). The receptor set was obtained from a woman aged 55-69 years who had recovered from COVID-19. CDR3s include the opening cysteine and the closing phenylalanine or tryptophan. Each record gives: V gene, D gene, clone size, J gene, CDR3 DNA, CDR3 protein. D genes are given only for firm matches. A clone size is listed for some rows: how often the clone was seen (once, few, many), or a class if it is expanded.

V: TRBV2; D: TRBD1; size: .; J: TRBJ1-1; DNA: TGTGCCAGCGCAACGGACCCGGCAGGGGGCCTAGTGAACACTGAAGCTTTCTTT; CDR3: CASATDPAGGLVNTEAFF
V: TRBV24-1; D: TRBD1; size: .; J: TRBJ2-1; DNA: TGTGCCACCAGTGACGGACAGGCCAACTCGCAGTTCTTC; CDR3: CATSDGQANSQFF
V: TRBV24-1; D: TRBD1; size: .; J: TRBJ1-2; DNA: TGTGCCACCAGCGGACAGGGAACTAACTATGGCTACACCTTC; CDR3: CATSGQGTNYGYTF
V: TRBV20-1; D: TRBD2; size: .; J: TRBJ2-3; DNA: TGCAGTGCTAGTGAAGGAGCGGGGGGTAGGGATACGCAGTATTTT; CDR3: CSASEGAGGRDTQYF
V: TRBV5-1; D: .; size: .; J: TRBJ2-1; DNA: TGCGCCAGCGCCCGGGGAGAAATCTACAATGAGCAGTTCTTC; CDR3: CASARGEIYNEQFF
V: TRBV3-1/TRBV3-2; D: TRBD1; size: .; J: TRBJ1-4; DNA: TGTGCCAGCAGCCAGACAGGGAGGAATGAAAAACTGTTTTTT; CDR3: CASSQTGRNEKLFF
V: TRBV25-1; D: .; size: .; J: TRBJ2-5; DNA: TGTGCCAGCAGTGAAACAGGGATGAAGAAGACCCAGTACTTC; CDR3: CASSETGMKKTQYF
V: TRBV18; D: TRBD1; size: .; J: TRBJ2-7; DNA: TGTGCCAGCTCCCGGACGGACAGGGAAGCCGAGCAGTACTTC; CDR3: CASSRTDREAEQYF
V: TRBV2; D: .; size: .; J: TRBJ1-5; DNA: TGTGCCAGCAGTGAATCAGGGGCGGATCAGCCCCAGCATTTT; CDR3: CASSESGADQPQHF
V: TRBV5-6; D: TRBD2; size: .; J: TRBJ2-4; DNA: TGTGCCAGCAGCCCGGGACTAGCGCTGGGGATTCAGTACTTC; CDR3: CASSPGLALGIQYF
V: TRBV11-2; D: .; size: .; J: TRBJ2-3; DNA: TGTGCCAGCAGCTCCCTTGCGGCGCAGTATTTT; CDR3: CASSSLAAQYF
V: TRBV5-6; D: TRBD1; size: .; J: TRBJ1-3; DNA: TGTGCCAGCAGCGGGACAGTGCTAAACACCATATATTTT; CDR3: CASSGTVLNTIYF
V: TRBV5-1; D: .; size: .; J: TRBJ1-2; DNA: TGCGCCAGCAGCTTGGTCTACCAGCAGGGGCTTAACTATGGCTACACCTTC; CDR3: CASSLVYQQGLNYGYTF
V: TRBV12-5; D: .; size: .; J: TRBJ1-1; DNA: TGTGCTAGTGGTCCCGACGGGGGGCGCGGGGGCACTGAAGCTTTCTTT; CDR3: CASGPDGGRGGTEAFF
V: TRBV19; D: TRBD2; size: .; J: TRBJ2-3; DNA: TGTGCCAGTAGTCTCCGGACTAGCCCAGATACGCAGTATTTT; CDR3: CASSLRTSPDTQYF
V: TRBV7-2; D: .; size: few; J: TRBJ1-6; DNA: TGTGCCAGCAGCTTAGGCCCGCAGGGTTCTTCACCCCTCCACTTT; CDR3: CASSLGPQGSSPLHF
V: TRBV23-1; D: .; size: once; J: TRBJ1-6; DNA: TGCGCCAGCAGTCTTGGTGAGGGTGGGATAGGACAGTTTAATTCACCCCTCCACTTT; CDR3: CASSLGEGGIGQFNSPLHF
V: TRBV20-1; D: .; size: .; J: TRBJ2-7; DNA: TGCAGTGCTATCGGTGGTTACGAGCAGTACTTC; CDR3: CSAIGGYEQYF
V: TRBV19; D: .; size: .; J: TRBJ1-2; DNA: TGTGCCAGTAGTCCTTTGCGGCTTGGCTATGGCTACACCTTC; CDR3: CASSPLRLGYGYTF
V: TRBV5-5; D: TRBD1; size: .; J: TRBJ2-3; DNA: TGTGCCAGCAGCGCCTCAGGGGGAAGAACAGATACGCAGTATTTT; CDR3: CASSASGGRTDTQYF
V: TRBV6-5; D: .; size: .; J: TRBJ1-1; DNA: TGTGCCAGCAGCACGGACACCTTGAACACTGAAGCTTTCTTT; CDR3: CASSTDTLNTEAFF
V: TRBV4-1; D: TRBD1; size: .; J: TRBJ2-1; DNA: TGCGCCAGCAGCCGACAGACAGGGGTCGAGCAGTTCTTC; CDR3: CASSRQTGVEQFF
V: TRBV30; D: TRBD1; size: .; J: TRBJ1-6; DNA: TGTGCCGCGGGACAGGGGAATTCACCCCTCCACTTT; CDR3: CAAGQGNSPLHF
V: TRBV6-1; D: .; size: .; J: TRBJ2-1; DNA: TGTGCCAGCAGTGAATGGCAACAAAGCTCCTACAATGAGCAGTTCTTC; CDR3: CASSEWQQSSYNEQFF
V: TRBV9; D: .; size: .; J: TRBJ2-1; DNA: TGTGCCAGCAGCGTTACAGGGGGGGCCTACAATGAGCAGTTCTTC; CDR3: CASSVTGGAYNEQFF
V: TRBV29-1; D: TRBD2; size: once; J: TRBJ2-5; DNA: TGCAGCGTTGAAGGTTGGGTCGGGGGGGCGGAGACCCAGTACTTC; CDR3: CSVEGWVGGAETQYF
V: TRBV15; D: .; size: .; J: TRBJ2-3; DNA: TGTGCCACCAGCAGAGAATGGCCCACGGGGGAGCCAGATACGCAGTATTTT; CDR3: CATSREWPTGEPDTQYF
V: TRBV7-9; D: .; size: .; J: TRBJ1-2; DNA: TGTGCCAGCAGCTTGGGTCTTGAACAGAACTATGGCTACACCTTC; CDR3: CASSLGLEQNYGYTF
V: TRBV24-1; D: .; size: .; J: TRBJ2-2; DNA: TGTGCCACCAGTGATTCCCGACTAGGGGACACCGGGGAGCTGTTTTTT; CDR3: CATSDSRLGDTGELFF
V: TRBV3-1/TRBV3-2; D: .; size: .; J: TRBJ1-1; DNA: TGTGCCAGCAGCCAAGCGGGGGACACTGAAGCTTTCTTT; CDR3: CASSQAGDTEAFF
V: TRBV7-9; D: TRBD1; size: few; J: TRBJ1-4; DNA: TGTGCCAGCAGCTTAGCTGAGACAGGGGATGAAAAACTGTTTTTT; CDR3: CASSLAETGDEKLFF
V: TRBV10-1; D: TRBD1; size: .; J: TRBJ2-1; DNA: TGCGCCAGCAGTGGACAGGGTAATGAGCAGTTCTTC; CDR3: CASSGQGNEQFF
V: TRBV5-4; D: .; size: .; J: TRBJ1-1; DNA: TGTGCCAGCAGCTCTCGAGACTCCTTTGAAGCTTTCTTT; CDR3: CASSSRDSFEAFF
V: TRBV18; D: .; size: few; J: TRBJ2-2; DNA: TGTGCCAGCTCAACTAAGAACACCGGGGAGCTGTTTTTT; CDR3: CASSTKNTGELFF
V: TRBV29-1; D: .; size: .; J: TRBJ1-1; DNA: TGCAGCGCCCGACAGACCTTGAACACTGAAGCTTTCTTT; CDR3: CSARQTLNTEAFF
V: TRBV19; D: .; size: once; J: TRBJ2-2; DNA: TGTGCCAGTAACGGGGTCGTCGTGGGAACCGGGGAGCTGTTTTTT; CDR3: CASNGVVVGTGELFF
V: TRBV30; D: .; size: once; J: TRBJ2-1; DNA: TGTGCCTGGCGAAAGGGCAGGGACTACAATGAGCAGTTCTTC; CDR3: CAWRKGRDYNEQFF
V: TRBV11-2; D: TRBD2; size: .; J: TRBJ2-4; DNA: TGTGCCAGCAGCCCCTCTGGGGGGGAAAACATTCAGTACTTC; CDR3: CASSPSGGENIQYF
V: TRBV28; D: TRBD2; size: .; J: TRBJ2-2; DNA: TGTGCCAGCATGCGGGGGGGAACGACCGGGGAGCTGTTTTTT; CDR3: CASMRGGTTGELFF
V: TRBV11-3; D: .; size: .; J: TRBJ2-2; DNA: TGTGCCAGCAGCTTGGGGGACTGGCGCAGCCGTTCCGAGAACACCGGGGAGCTGTTTTTT; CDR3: CASSLGDWRSRSENTGELFF
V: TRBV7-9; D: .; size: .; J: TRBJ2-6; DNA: TGTGCCAGCAGCTTAGTTTCCCCAGCGGGCCCCTCTGGGGCCAACGTCCTGACTTTC; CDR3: CASSLVSPAGPSGANVLTF